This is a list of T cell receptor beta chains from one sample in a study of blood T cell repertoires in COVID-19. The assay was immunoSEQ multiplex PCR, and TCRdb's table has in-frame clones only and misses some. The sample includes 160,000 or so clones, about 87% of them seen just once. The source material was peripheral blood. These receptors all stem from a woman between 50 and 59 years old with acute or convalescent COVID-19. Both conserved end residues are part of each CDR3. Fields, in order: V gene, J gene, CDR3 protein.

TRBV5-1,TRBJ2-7,CASSSSIGVTSYEQYF
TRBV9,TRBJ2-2,CASSVEVAANTGELFF
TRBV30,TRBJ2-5,CAWSVRAGIETQYF
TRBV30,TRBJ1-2,CAWSGDRGLVYGYTF
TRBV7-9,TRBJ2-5,CASSPSDLGAETQYF
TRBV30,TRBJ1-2,CAWRVQGARGYTF
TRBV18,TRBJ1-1,CASSHDRLNTEAFF
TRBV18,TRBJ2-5,CASSPRSSSQETQYF
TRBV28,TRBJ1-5,CASSLQAFGPQHF
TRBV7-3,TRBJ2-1,CASSLSGGIDYNEQFF
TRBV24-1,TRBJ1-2,CATSDGQGAGYTF
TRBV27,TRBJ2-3,CASSLMGGRVDTQYF
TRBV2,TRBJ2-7,CASRIQGPEQYF
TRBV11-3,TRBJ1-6,CASSLNRGLSPLHF
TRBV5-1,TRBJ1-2,CASSLAPSYGYTF
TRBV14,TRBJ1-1,CASSLRQGSLQAFF
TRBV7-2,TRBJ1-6,CASSLVGQGLSPLHF
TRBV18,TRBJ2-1,CASSPSRGQDEQFF
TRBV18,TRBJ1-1,CASSPVSPGGLDTEAFF
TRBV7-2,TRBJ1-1,CASSSQGANTEAFF
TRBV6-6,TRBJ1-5,CASSYSGGSNQPQHF
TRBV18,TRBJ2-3,CASSRRQGSEDTQYF
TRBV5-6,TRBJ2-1,CASSLDGQREFF
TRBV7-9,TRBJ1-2,CASSFGDRGQGTF
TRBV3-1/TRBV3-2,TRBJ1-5,CASSQGGQPQHF
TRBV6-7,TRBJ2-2,CASSSRPGQGPKGELFF
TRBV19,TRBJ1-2,CASSTPGSHYGYTF
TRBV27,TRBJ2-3,CASSTTSGGGTDTQYF
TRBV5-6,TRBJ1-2,CASTRDYGYTF
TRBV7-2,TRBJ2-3,CASSLLAGGRTDTQYF
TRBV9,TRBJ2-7,CASSVASDGYEQYF
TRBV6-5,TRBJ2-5,CASGYAETQYF
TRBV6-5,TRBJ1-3,CASRDRAYGNTIYF
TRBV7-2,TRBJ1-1,CASSVVWTGDPEAFF
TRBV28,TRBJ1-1,CAINGGGQGSDEAFF
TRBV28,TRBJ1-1,CASSLGGRTEAFF
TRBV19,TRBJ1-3,CASSIGAGAGNTIYF
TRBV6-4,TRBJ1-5,CASSDCGYYTNQPQHF
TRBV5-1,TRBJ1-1,CASSPSLTGGTEAFF
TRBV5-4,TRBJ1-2,CASSPRDRSFYGYTF
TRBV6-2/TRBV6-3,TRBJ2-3,CASSYGADFRTDTQYF
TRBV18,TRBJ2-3,CASCYERSTDTQYF
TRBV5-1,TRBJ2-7,CASSPSPGLAYEQYF
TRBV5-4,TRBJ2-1,CASSLDVSGYNEQFF
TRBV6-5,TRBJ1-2,CASRQQLGISYGYTF
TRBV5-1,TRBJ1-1,CASSLDSPMNTEAFF
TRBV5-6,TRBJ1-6,CASSPKDRSSYNSPLHF
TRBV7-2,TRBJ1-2,CASSFGGERSNYGYTF
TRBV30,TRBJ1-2,CAARRGANYGYTF
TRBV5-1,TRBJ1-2,CASSLARGAGGYTF
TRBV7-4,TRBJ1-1,CASPPPGDYSEAFF
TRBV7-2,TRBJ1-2,CASSLIRQGDYGYTF
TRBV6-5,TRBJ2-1,CASRRDRYYNEQFF
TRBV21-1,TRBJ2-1,CAREAGGWDNEQFF